This T cell receptor beta chain was sequenced in a study of blood T cell repertoires in COVID-19. Method: immunoSEQ multiplex PCR; TCRdb's copy keeps in-frame clones and lacks some. The table has 250,000 to 300,000 clones, less than 90% seen once. From germline, CDR1 is MNHEY and CDR2 SMNVEV (reference sequence). Trimming took 5 bases from V and 4 from J, leaving 18 bases between them. CDR3 length: 15 amino acids. This receptor was obtained from a woman between 65 and 79 years old with COVID-19, enrolled during active disease. V usage is TRBV27 and J usage is TRBJ2-7; the D gene is possibly TRBD2 (5 bases). The source material was peripheral blood. CDR3: CASSPPGLKRYEQYF. The CDR3 nucleotides read TGTGCCAGCAGTCCACCGGGATTAAAGAGGTACGAGCAGTACTTC.